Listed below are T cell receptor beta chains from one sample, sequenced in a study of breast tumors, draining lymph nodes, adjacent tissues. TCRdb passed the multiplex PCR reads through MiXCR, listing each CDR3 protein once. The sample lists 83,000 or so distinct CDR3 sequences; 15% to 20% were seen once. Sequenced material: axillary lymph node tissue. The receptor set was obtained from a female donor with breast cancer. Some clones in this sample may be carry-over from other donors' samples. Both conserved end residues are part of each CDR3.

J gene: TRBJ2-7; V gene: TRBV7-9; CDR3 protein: CASSQAEGAEYEQYF
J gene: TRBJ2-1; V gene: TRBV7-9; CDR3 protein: CASSFSLGQGSYNEQFF
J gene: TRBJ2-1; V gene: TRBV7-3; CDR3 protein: CASRQAAGGYNEQFF
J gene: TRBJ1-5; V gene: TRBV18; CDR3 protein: CASSGAGGHQPQHF
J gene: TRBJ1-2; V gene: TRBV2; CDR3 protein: CASSGRRANYGYTF
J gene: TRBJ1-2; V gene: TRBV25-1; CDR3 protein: CASSESGDRGLVYGYTF
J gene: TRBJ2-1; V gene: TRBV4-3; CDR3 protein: CASSQVMGLGNEQFF
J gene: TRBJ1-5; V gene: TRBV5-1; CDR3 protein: CASSPMGQDQPQHF
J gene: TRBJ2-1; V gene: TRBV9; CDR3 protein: CASSVFGSSSSLREQFF
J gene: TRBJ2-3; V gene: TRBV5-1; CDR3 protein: CASSLEGRPTDTQYF
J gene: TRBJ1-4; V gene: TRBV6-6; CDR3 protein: CASSSRTGGAEEKLFF
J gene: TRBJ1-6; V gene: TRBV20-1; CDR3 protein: CSARGGQGYSPLHF
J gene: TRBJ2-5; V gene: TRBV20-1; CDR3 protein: CSALDRVETQYF
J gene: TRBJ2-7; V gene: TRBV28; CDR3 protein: CASSLLGAQAYEQYF
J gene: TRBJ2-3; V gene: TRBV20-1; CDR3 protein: CSARSATGRDTQYF
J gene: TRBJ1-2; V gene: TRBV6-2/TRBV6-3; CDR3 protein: CASSYSVGDGYTF
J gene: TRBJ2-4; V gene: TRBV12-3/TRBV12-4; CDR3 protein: CASSFSSGRDIQYF
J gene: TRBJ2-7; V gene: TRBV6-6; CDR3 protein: CASSYAGSYEQYF
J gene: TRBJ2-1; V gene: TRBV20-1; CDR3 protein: CSARAGLAPFNEQFF
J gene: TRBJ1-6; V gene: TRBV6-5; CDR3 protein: CASSLGTVIPNSPLHF
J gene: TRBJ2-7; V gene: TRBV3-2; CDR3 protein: CASSQDPCGRGPLEQYF
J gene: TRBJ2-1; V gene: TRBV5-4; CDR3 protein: CASSPNPDRGAFF
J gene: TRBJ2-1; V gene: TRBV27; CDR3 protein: CASSQRRTSGSTDEQFF
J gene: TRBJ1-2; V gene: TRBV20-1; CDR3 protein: CSAREGGLYGYTF
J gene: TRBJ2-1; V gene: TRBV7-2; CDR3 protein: CASSPQGSLYNEQFF
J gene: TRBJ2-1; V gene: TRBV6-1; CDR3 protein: CASRPGNSYNEQFF
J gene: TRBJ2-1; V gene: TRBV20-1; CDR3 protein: CSADIETKQFF
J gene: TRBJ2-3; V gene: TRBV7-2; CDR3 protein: CASSLEGSADTQYF
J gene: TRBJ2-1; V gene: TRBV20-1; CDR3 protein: CSARVRGHGDFNEQFF
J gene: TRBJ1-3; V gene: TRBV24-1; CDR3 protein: CATSYRGPSASGNTIYF
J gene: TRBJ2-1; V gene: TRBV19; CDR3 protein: CASSIWTGYFSSSYNEQFF
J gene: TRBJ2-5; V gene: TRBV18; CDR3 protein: CASSPTLEARQETQYF
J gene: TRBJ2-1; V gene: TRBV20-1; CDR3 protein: CSASVLAGYNEQFF
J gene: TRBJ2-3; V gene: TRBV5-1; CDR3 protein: CASSLNGADTQYF
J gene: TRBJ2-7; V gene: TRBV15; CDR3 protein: CATSSEASHSYEQYF
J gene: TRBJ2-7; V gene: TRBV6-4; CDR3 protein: CASSDSGLAGDTYEQYF
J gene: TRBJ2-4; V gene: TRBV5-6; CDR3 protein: CASSLPGVGAKNIQYF
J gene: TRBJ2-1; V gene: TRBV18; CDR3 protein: CASSVRDTYNEQFF
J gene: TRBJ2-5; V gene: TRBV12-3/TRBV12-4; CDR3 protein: CASSPGLAGETQYF
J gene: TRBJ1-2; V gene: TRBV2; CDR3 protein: CASSVQGDYGYTF
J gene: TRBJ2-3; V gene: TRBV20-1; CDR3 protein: CSAVRGTDTQYF
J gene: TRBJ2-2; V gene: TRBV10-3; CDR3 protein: CAIRGLAGGRGTGELFF
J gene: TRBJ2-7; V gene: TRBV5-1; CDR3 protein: CASSLLGSYEQYF
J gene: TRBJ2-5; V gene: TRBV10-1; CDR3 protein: CASSEKSGMQETQYF
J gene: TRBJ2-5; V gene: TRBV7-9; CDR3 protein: CASSTLRGSLETQYF
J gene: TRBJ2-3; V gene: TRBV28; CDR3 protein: CASSPTDTQYF
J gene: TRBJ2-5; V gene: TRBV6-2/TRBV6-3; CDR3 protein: CASSPSETQYF
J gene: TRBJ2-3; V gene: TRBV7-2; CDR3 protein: CASSLELGRQYF
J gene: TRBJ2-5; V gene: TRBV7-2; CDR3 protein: CASSPRQGVETQYF
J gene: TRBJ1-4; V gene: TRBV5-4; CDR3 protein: CASSLAGHPEKLFF
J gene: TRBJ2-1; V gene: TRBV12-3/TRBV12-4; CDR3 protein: CASSLASGNSYNEQFF